Shown below are 3 T cell receptor beta chains from a single sample sequenced in a study of T cells after posttransplantation cyclophosphamide. Here immunoSEQ multiplex PCR was the method, and the copy in TCRdb shows in-frame clones only, minus some. The sample yields 19,000 or so clones, 95% to 99% seen once. The specimen was naive CD8+ T cells sorted from PBMCs. The receptors here all came from a middle-aged man in good health, CMV-negative, and a related stem cell transplant donor.

This rearrangement joins TRBV6-5 to TRBJ2-1; 12 bases line up with TRBD2. This CDR3 comprises 15 residues. V was pared by 6 bases and J by 5 bases, with 5 bases of the junction left unmatched. Per the germline V gene, CDR1 is MNHEY and CDR2 is SVGAGI. The CDR3 loop reads CASSFRLAGDNEQFF. The CDR3 coding sequence is TGTGCCAGCAGCTTCAGACTAGCGGGGGACAATGAGCAGTTCTTC.

The V and J genes are TRBV29-1 and TRBJ2-1; TRBD1 is a possible D gene (5 bases). Between the trimmed V and J ends, which lost 0 bases and 10 bases, there was a span of 10 bases. This CDR3 region has 12 residues. Germline lookup yields CDR1 SQVTM and CDR2 ANQGSEA. The CDR3 region is CSVEDQPGEQFF. The CDR3 DNA reads as TGCAGCGTTGAAGATCAACCAGGGGAGCAGTTCTTC.

The chain combines TRBV28 with TRBJ2-7, with D perhaps TRBD1 (6 bases). In germline, CDR1 is MDHEN, CDR2 SYDVKM. The CDR3 loop spans 17 amino acids. Between the trimmed V and J ends, which lost 4 bases and 2 bases, there was a span of 21 bases. In DNA form, the CDR3 reads TGTGCCAGCAGTTCCCCTACCCCCAGGGGTCGGACCTACGAGCAGTACTTC. Translated: CASSSPTPRGRTYEQYF. The full variable domain, rest sourced from reference TRBV28 and TRBJ2-7, is DVKVTQSSRYLVKRTGEKVFLECVQDMDHENMFWYRQDPGLGLRLIYFSYDVKMKEKGDIPEGYSVSREKKERFSLILESASTNQTSMYLCASSSPTPRGRTYEQYFGPGTRLTVT.